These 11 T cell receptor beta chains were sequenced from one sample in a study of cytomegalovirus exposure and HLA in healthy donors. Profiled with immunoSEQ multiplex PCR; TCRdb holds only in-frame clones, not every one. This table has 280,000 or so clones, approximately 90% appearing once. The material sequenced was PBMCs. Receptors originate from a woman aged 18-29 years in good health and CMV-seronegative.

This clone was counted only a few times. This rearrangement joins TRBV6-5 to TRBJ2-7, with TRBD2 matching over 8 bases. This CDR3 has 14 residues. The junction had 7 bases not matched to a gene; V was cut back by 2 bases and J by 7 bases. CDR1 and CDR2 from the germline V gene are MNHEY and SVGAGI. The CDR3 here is CASSYEAERGEQYF. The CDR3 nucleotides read TGTGCCAGCAGTTACGAGGCGGAGCGGGGGGAGCAGTACTTC.

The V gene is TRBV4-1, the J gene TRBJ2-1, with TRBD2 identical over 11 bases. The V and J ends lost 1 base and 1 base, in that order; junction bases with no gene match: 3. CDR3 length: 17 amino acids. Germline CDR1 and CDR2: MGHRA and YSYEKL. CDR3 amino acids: CASSQGGLAVSYNEQFF. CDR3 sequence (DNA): TGCGCCAGCAGCCAAGGGGGACTAGCGGTTTCCTACAATGAGCAGTTCTTC.

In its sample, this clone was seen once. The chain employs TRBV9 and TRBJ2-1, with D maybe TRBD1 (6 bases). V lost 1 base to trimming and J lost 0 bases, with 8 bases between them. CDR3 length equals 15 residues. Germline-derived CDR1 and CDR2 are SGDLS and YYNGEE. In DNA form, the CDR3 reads TGTGCCAGCAGCGTACAGGGGACCTCCTACAATGAGCAGTTCTTC. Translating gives CASSVQGTSYNEQFF. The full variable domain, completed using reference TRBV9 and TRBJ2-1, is DSGVTQTPKHLITATGQRVTLRCSPRSGDLSVYWYQQSLDQGLQFLIQYYNGEERAKGNILERFSAQQFPDLHSELNLSSLELGDSALYFCASSVQGTSYNEQFFGPGTRLTVL.

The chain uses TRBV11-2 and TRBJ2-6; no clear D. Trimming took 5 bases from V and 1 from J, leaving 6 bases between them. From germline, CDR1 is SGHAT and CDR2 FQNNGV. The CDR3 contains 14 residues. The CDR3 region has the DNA TGTGCCAGCAGCCCGAGGTCTGGGGCCAACGTCCTGACTTTC. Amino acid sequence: CASSPRSGANVLTF.

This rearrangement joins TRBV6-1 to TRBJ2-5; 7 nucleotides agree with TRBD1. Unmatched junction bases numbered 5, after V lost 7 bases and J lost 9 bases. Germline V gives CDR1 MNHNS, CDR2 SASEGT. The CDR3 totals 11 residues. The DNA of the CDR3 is TGTGCCAGCATTATTACAGGGGCCCAGTACTTC. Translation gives CASIITGAQYF.

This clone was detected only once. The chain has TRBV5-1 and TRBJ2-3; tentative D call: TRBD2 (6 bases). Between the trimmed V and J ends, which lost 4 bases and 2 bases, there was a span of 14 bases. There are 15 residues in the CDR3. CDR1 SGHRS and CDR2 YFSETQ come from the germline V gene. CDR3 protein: CASSVRTTYTDTQYF. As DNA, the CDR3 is TGCGCCAGCAGCGTACGGACTACCTACACAGATACGCAGTATTTT.

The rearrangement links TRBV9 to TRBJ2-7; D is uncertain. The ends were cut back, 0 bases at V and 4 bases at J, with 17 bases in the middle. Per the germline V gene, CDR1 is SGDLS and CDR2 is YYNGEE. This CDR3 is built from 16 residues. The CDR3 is CASSVDPRARPYEQYF. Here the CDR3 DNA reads TGTGCCAGCAGCGTAGACCCCCGTGCCAGGCCATACGAGCAGTACTTC.

In nucleotides, the CDR3 is TGTGCCACCAGCGCCGCGCGGGGCTCTGGAGGTGAAAAACTGTTTTTT. This codes for CATSAARGSGGEKLFF. V gene TRBV15 combines with J gene TRBJ1-4; D is perhaps TRBD1 (5 bases). This CDR3 region has 16 residues. The germline V and J ends were trimmed by 5 bases and 7 bases, with 20 bases remaining between them. From germline, CDR1 is LNHNV and CDR2 YYDKDF (reference sequence). Full variable domain (rest looked up from reference TRBV15 and TRBJ1-4): DAMVIQNPRYQVTQFGKPVTLSCSQTLNHNVMYWYQQKSSQAPKLLFHYYDKDFNNEADTPDNFQSRRPNTSFCFLDIRSPGLGDTAMYLCATSAARGSGGEKLFFGSGTQLSVL.

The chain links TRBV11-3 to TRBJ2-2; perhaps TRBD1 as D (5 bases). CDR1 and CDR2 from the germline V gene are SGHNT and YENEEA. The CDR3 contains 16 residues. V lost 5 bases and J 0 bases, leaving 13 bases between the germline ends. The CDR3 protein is CASSPWGKPNTGELFF. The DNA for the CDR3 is TGTGCCAGCAGCCCCTGGGGCAAGCCGAACACCGGGGAGCTGTTTTTT.

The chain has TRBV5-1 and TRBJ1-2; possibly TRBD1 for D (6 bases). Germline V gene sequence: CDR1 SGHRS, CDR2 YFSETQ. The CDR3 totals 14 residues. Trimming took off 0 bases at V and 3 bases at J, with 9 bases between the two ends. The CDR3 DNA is TGCGCCAGCAGCTTGGCGGGGGGCGACTATGGCTACACCTTC. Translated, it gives CASSLAGGDYGYTF. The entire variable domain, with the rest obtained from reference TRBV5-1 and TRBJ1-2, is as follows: KAGVTQTPRYLIKTRGQQVTLSCSPISGHRSVSWYQQTPGQGLQFLFEYFSETQRNKGNFPGRFSGRQFSNSRSEMNVSTLELGDSALYLCASSLAGGDYGYTFGSGTRLTVV.

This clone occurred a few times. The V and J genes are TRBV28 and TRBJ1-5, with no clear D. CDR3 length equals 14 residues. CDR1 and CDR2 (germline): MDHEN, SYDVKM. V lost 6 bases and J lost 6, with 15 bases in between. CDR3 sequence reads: CASSPRVASQPQHF. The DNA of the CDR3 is TGTGCCAGCAGCCCTCGGGTGGCTTCTCAGCCCCAGCATTTT.